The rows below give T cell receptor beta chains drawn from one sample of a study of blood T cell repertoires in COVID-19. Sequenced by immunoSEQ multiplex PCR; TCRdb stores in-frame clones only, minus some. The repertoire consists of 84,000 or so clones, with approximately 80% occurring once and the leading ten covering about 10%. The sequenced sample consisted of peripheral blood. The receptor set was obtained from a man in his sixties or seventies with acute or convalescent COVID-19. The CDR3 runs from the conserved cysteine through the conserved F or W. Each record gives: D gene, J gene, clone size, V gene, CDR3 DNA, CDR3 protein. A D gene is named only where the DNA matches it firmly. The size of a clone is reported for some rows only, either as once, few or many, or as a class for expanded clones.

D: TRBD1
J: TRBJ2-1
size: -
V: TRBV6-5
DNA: TGTGCCAGAGACAGGGACCATGAGCAGTTCTTC
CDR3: CARDRDHEQFF

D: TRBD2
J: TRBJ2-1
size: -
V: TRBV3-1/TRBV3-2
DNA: TGTGCCAGCAAAGCGGGGGCTACCCGGACTGAGCAGTTCTTC
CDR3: CASKAGATRTEQFF

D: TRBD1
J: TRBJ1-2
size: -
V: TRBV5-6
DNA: TGTGCCAGCAGCAGGGACAGGGGGTCTAACTATGGCTACACCTTC
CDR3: CASSRDRGSNYGYTF

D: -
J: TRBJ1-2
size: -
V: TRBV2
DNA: TGTGCCAGCAGAACGGGGTTCACCTTC
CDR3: CASRTGFTF

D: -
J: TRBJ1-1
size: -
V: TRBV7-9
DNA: TGTGCCAGCAGCTTCCGGAACACTGAAGCTTTCTTT
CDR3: CASSFRNTEAFF

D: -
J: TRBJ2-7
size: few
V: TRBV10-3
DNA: TGTGCCATCAGTGGGACAGATTCCGAGCAGTACTTC
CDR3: CAISGTDSEQYF

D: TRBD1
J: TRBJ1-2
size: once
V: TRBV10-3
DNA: TGTGCCATCAGTGAGTCGCCGGGGACAGCTAACTATGGCTACACCTTC
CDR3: CAISESPGTANYGYTF

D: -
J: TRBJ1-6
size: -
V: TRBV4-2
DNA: TGTGCCAGCAGCCGAGGAAATTCACCCCTCCACTTT
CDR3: CASSRGNSPLHF

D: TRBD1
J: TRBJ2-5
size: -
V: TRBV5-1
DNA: TGCGCCAGCAGCTTGGCCGGGACAGGCCTAAGAGAGACCCAGTACTTC
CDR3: CASSLAGTGLRETQYF

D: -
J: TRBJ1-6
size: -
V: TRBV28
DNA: TGTGCCAGCAGTATGCGGTCGACAGCTAATTCACCCCTCCACTTT
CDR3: CASSMRSTANSPLHF

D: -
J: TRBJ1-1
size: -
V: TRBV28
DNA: TGTGCCAGCAGTCCTCCACAGGGTGGGAACACTGAAGCTTTCTTT
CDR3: CASSPPQGGNTEAFF

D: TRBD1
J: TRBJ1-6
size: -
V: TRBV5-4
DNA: TGTGCCAGCAGCTTGGAACAGGGGGCGAGTCGATCACCCCTCCACTTT
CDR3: CASSLEQGASRSPLHF

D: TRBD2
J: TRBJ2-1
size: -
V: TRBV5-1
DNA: TGCGCCAGCAGACGGACTAGCGGGGGGGCCTACAATGAGCAGTTCTTC
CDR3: CASRRTSGGAYNEQFF

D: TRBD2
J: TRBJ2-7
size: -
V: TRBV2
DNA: TGTGCCAGCAGTGATAAGGGACTAGGGGGTAATGAGCAGTACTTC
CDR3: CASSDKGLGGNEQYF

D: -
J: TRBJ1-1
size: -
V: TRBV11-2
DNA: TGTGCCAGCAGCTTTCGGAGTATGAACACTGAAGCTTTCTTT
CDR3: CASSFRSMNTEAFF

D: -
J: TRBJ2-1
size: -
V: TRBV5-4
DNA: TGTGCCAGCAGCTCCACAGGGTCAGGGAATGAGCAGTTCTTC
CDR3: CASSSTGSGNEQFF

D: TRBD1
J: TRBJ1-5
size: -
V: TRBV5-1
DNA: TGCGCCAGCAGGCCCTCCTCTGACAGGGCAGATCAGCCCCAGCATTTT
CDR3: CASRPSSDRADQPQHF

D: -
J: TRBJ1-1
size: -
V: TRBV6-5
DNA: TGTGCCAGCATGATACAGTTGAACACTGAAGCTTTCTTT
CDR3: CASMIQLNTEAFF

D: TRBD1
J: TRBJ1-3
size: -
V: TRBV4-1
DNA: TGCGCCAGCAGCCAAGACGAATGGGGACAGGGGAACACCATATATTTT
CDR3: CASSQDEWGQGNTIYF

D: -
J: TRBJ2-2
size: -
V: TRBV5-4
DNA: TGTGCCAGCAGCTTGGTAGGGCGGGGCACCGGGGAGCTGTTTTTT
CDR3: CASSLVGRGTGELFF

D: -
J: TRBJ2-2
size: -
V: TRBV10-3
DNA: TGTGCCATCAGTTTTCGGGCGAACACCGGGGAGCTGTTTTTT
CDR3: CAISFRANTGELFF